Following are 9 T cell receptor beta chains from one sample sequenced in a study of T-cell reconstitution after alpha-beta-depleted transplantation in children. Unique molecular identifiers were built into the TCRbeta library. TCRdb recomputed calls from the PCR reads with MiXCR, one row per CDR3 protein. The sample has 700,000 to 850,000 distinct CDR3 sequences, roughly 15% seen once. The sequencing here drew on PBMCs, mostly from graft donor cells, taken 360 days after TCRalphabeta/CD19-depleted stem cell transplant. The receptors shown here come from a male patient between 5 and 17 years old who had a stem cell transplant for acute lymphoblastic leukemia, so the T cells may come from the graft donor.

This chain joins TRBV24-1 and TRBJ2-2; D possibly corresponds to TRBD1 (6 bases). The germline V gene has CDR1 KGHDR and CDR2 SFDVKD. The V end was cut by 5 bases, the J end by 3 bases, with 12 bases between. This CDR3 contains 15 residues. CDR3 bases: TGTGCCACCAGTGTCGGCAGGGGATACACCGGGGAGCTGTTTTTT. This encodes CATSVGRGYTGELFF.

This clonotype was picked up a small number of times. V gene TRBV5-1 combines with J gene TRBJ2-3; D is tentatively TRBD1 or TRBD2 (5 bases each). The CDR3 runs 14 residues. Between the trimmed V and J ends, which lost 0 bases and 5 bases, there was a span of 10 bases. Germline CDR1 SGHRS, CDR2 YFSETQ. This chain's CDR3 is CASSLERGRDTQYF. As DNA, the CDR3 is TGCGCCAGCAGCTTGGAGAGGGGCAGAGATACGCAGTATTTT.

This clonotype was counted a few times. V is TRBV20-1 and J is TRBJ2-3; D is possibly TRBD1 or TRBD2 (5 bases each). The germline CDR1 and CDR2 sequences are DFQATT and SNEGSKA (reference sequence). The V end was cut by 4 bases, the J end by 0 bases, with 8 bases between. CDR3 length: 13 residues. The CDR3 here is CSAIRDSTDTQYF. The CDR3 DNA reads as TGCAGTGCTATCCGGGACAGCACAGATACGCAGTATTTT.

This clonotype was counted only a few times. The rearrangement joins TRBV6-1 to TRBJ2-7, with D perhaps matching TRBD1 or TRBD2 (6 bases each). The CDR3 spans 15 residues. Trimming took off 6 bases at V and 3 bases at J, with 18 bases between the two ends. In germline, CDR1 is MNHNS, CDR2 SASEGT. CDR3 in amino acids: CASSLTGTASYEQYF. The CDR3, as DNA: TGTGCCAGCAGCCTAACAGGGACTGCGAGCTACGAGCAGTACTTC.

This clonotype appeared many times. V and J are TRBV3-1 and TRBJ2-7; D is ambiguous. This CDR3 spans 11 amino acids. Trimming stripped 1 base from V and 5 bases from J, with 3 bases between. Germline V gene sequence: CDR1 LGHDT, CDR2 YNNKEL (reference sequence). The CDR3 loop is CASSQGHEQYF. CDR3 nucleotides: TGTGCCAGCAGCCAAGGTCACGAGCAGTACTTC.

The CDR3 spells CASSFPRGGTNHAPYEQYF. CDR3 nucleotides: TGCGCCAGCAGCTTCCCGAGGGGTGGGACAAACCATGCCCCCTACGAGCAGTACTTC. The V call is TRBV5-1, the J call TRBJ2-7; D possibly corresponds to TRBD1 (6 bases). V shed 2 bases and J shed 2 bases, with 26 bases lying between them. The CDR3 sequence is 19 residues long. Per germline, CDR1 SGHRS and CDR2 YFSETQ.

The V and J genes are TRBV27 and TRBJ2-5; 13 positions match TRBD2. After removal of 7 bases from V and 5 bases from J, the junction contained 1 base not matched to a gene. The CDR3 length is 13 residues. CDR1 is MNHEY and CDR2 is SMNVEV in the germline V gene (reference sequence). Written as DNA, the CDR3 is TGTGCCAGCAAACTAGCGGGAGGGGAGACCCAGTACTTC. This encodes CASKLAGGETQYF.

This clonotype was seen more than once but under ten times. In nucleotides, the CDR3 is TGTGCCAGCTCAGACACCCCGGGCTACACTGAAGCTTTCTTT. It specifies CASSDTPGYTEAFF. The chain couples TRBV18 to TRBJ1-1; no firm D call. The ends were cut back, 5 bases at V and 3 bases at J, with 13 bases in the middle. The germline CDR1 and CDR2 sequences are KGHSH and LQKENI. CDR3 length equals 14 residues.

This clonotype turned up a few times. The chain combines TRBV6-1 with TRBJ2-1, with D perhaps TRBD1 or TRBD2 (5 bases each). Germline assignment: CDR1 MNHNS and CDR2 SASEGT. This CDR3 region has 16 residues. The germline V and J ends were trimmed by 2 bases and 3 bases, with 14 bases remaining between them. Here the CDR3 reads CASSELTGTYYNEQFF. As DNA, the CDR3 is TGTGCCAGCAGTGAACTTACCGGGACCTACTACAATGAGCAGTTCTTC.